This entry concerns a single T cell receptor (beta chain). Its antigen is unknown. CDR3 length equals 17 residues. The germline V gene has CDR1 SGHTA and CDR2 FQGNSA. Trimming shortened V by 2 bases and J by 1 base, and 16 bases separated the two germline ends. The data are from a study of early T cells in non-severe SARS-CoV-2 infection. About the research overall: Sequenced material consisted of bulk RNA (from unsorted whole blood), and chains were unpaired.

The protocol attached unique molecular identifiers to individual cDNA molecules. MiXCR, applied by TCRdb to the 5' RACE reads, yields one record per CDR3 protein. The table has 50,000 to 65,000 distinct CDR3 sequences, around 20% seen once. Overall study results and limits: VDJdb-based matching was biased toward anti-spike CD8 responses and missed private and CD4 specificities.

The sequenced sample was whole blood, obtained at baseline. The rearrangement links TRBV7-2 to TRBJ2-3; D is perhaps TRBD1 (6 bases). The sequence was collected from an adult who was a healthcare worker with PCR-confirmed SARS-CoV-2 infection or an uninfected control (not recorded which). CDR3 coding DNA: TGTGCCAGCAGCTTATCGTATACAGGGTGGGGCACAGATACGCAGTATTTT. The encoded protein is CASSLSYTGWGTDTQYF.